Sequencing of this TCR beta chain was carried out in a study of blood T cell repertoires in COVID-19. CDR1 is SQVTM, CDR2 ANQGSEA, per germline. The V end lost 1 base, the J end lost 4 bases, and 13 bases lay between the germline ends. This CDR3 is 14 amino acids long. Measured with immunoSEQ multiplex PCR; TCRdb has only the in-frame clones, and not every one. The data hold around 88,000 clones, with over 70% observed a single time. This clone was observed a single time. The receptor was isolated from a middle-aged man who had recovered from COVID-19. Material for sequencing was peripheral blood. J is TRBJ1-2 and V is TRBV29-1, with D hard to call. The CDR3 loop reads CSVEGEGMGYGYTF. DNA of the CDR3: TGCAGCGTTGAAGGGGAGGGTATGGGCTATGGCTACACCTTC. The complete variable domain, with remaining parts taken from reference TRBV29-1 and TRBJ1-2, reads SAVISQKPSRDICQRGTSLTIQCQVDSQVTMMFWYRQQPGQSLTLIATANQGSEATYESGFVIDKFPISRPNLTFSTLTVSNMSPEDSSIYLCSVEGEGMGYGYTFGSGTRLTVV.